One and the same sample provided the 11 T cell receptor beta chains below, sequenced in a study of blood T cell repertoires in COVID-19. Assay used: immunoSEQ multiplex PCR; TCRdb lists only in-frame clones, some missing. The data contain roughly 170,000 clones, 74% of them singletons. What was sequenced was peripheral blood. Receptors were obtained from a woman of 80 years or more with acute or convalescent COVID-19.

The chain has TRBV18 and TRBJ2-2; the match to TRBD2 covers 12 bases. The germline V gene has CDR1 KGHSH and CDR2 LQKENI. Trimming cost V 3 bases and J 7 bases; bases outside gene matches: 12. The CDR3 length is 18 residues. CDR3 region: CASSPLYRLAGAGGELFF. In nucleotides, the CDR3 is TGTGCCAGCTCACCTTTATATCGACTAGCGGGAGCTGGCGGGGAGCTGTTTTTT.

V is TRBV6-1 and J is TRBJ1-5; TRBD1 might be the D (5 bases). V shed 1 base and J shed 14 bases, with 15 bases lying between them. CDR1 is MNHNS and CDR2 is SASEGT in the germline V gene. CDR3 length: 13 amino acids. In DNA form, the CDR3 reads TGTGCCAGCAGTGAAGGAATAAGGGGAAAAAAGCATTTT. The encoded protein is CASSEGIRGKKHF.

This chain uses TRBV5-1 with TRBJ2-3; maybe TRBD2 (5 bases). V was pared by 2 bases and J by 0 bases, with 22 bases between. Germline values: CDR1 SGHRS, CDR2 YFSETQ. CDR3 length: 19 amino acids. The DNA of the CDR3 is TGCGCCAGCAGCTTCCCGGCGGTAGCGAGCCAAGAAAGCACAGATACGCAGTATTTT. This gives the protein CASSFPAVASQESTDTQYF.

The rearrangement uses TRBV19 and TRBJ2-7, with 8 bases that match TRBD2. The length of the CDR3 is 15 residues. Trimming took 4 bases from V and 3 from J; bases not matched to a gene: 8. Germline-derived CDR1 and CDR2 are LNHDA and SQIVND (reference sequence). The CDR3 loop reads CASSTGGGSFYEQYF. The DNA of the CDR3 is TGTGCCAGTAGTACGGGGGGGGGTTCCTTCTACGAGCAGTACTTC.

The chain employs TRBV7-9 and TRBJ2-2; TRBD2 matches at 11 bases. This CDR3 contains 16 residues. Trimming removed 4 bases from V and 2 bases from J; junction bases left unmatched: 3. Germline V gives CDR1 SEHNR, CDR2 FQNEAQ (reference sequence). The CDR3 bases are TGTGCCAGCAGCTCCGGGACTAGCGGTAACACCGGGGAGCTGTTTTTT. Translated, it gives CASSSGTSGNTGELFF. Looking up the rest from reference TRBV7-9 and TRBJ2-2 gives the full variable domain: DTGVSQNPRHKITKRGQNVTFRCDPISEHNRLYWYRQTLGQGPEFLTYFQNEAQLEKSRLLSDRFSAERPKGSFSTLEIQRTEQGDSAMYLCASSSGTSGNTGELFFGEGSRLTVL.

The CDR3 region has the DNA TGTGCCAGCAGACCTAACGGGAGACTAGCGGGAGACCCCACCGGGGAGCTGTTTTTT. It is translated as CASRPNGRLAGDPTGELFF. The gene calls are TRBV13 and TRBJ2-2, with 12 nucleotides matching TRBD2. Looked up from germline, CDR1 is PRHDT and CDR2 is FYEKMQ (reference sequence). V shed 6 bases, J shed 4 bases, and the junction held 15 bases outside the gene matches. There are 19 residues in the CDR3.

This clone has ten or more counts. The chain couples TRBV3-1 (or the pseudogene TRBV3-2) to TRBJ2-7; 8 nucleotides line up with TRBD2. V shed 2 bases, J shed 3 bases, and the junction held 6 bases outside the gene matches. The germline V gene encodes CDR1 LGHDT and CDR2 YNNKEL (reference sequence). This CDR3 contains 15 residues. The CDR3: CASSQTSGGGYEQYF. For the CDR3, the DNA is TGTGCCAGCAGCCAAACTAGCGGTGGAGGCTACGAGCAGTACTTC.

This clone was detected once. V and J are TRBV6-5 and TRBJ2-7; 8 bases are shared with TRBD1. Unmatched junction bases numbered 8, after V lost 6 bases and J lost 4 bases. Germline assignment: CDR1 MNHEY and CDR2 SVGAGI. This CDR3 contains 14 residues. The CDR3 nucleotides read TGTGCCAGCAGCTCAGGGGGCGAGTCATACGAGCAGTACTTC. This encodes CASSSGGESYEQYF.

V usage is TRBV4-2 and J usage is TRBJ1-6, with a possible D match to TRBD1 (6 bases). CDR1 is LGHNA, CDR2 YNFKEQ, per germline. The CDR3 runs to 13 residues. Trimming left V 2 bases short and J 9 bases short, with 8 bases between. The CDR3 nucleotides read TGTGCCAGCAGCCAATACAGGGTTTCACCCCTCCACTTT. As protein: CASSQYRVSPLHF.

This clone was seen just once. This chain links TRBV28 with TRBJ2-1; D is ambiguous. Germline values: CDR1 MDHEN, CDR2 SYDVKM. This CDR3 contains 13 residues. The V end lost 6 bases, the J end lost 10 bases, and 16 bases lay between the germline ends. Written as DNA, the CDR3 is TGTGCCAGCAGAACTCCCCCCGTCCTAGAGCAGTTCTTC. It codes for CASRTPPVLEQFF.

In its sample, this clone was seen once. This chain uses TRBV2 with TRBJ1-1; possibly TRBD1 for D (5 bases). The ends were cut back, 6 bases at V and 5 bases at J, with 13 bases in the middle. From germline, CDR1 is SNHLY and CDR2 FYNNEI. The CDR3 totals 13 residues. Here the CDR3 reads CASRNGGVTEAFF. The CDR3 DNA follows: TGTGCCAGCAGGAACGGGGGGGTAACTGAAGCTTTCTTT.